This entry concerns a single TCR beta chain. The CDR3 has 17 residues. The junction had 12 bases not matched to a gene; V was cut back by 4 bases and J by 4 bases. The V gene's germline CDR1 is SGHNT and CDR2 YENEEA. The record originates from a study of control samples from healthy donors and cancer patients. The table came from immunoSEQ multiplex PCR; TCRdb's copy has only in-frame clones and leaves some out. The sample carries around 140,000 clones, just under 90% recorded once. The sample taken for sequencing was PBMCs. The TCR comes from a man aged 45-60 years with head and neck cancer. This chain connects TRBV11-3 to TRBJ2-2; 7 bases align to TRBD1. The CDR3 nucleotides are TGTGCCAGCAGCTCCCGACCCGGGACAGCGAGCACCGGGGAGCTGTTTTTT. Protein sequence: CASSSRPGTASTGELFF.